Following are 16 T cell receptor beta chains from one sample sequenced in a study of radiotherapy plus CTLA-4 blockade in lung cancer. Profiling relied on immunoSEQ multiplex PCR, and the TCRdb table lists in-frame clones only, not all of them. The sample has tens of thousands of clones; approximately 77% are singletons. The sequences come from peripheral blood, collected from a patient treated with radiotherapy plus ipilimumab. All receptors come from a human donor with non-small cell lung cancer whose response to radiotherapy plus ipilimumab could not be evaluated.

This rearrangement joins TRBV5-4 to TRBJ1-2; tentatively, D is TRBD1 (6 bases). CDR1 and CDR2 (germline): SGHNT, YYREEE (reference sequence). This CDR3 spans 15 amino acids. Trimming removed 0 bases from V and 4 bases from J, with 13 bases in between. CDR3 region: CASSLESGASYGYTF. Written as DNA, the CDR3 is TGTGCCAGCAGCTTGGAGTCAGGGGCTAGCTATGGCTACACCTTC.

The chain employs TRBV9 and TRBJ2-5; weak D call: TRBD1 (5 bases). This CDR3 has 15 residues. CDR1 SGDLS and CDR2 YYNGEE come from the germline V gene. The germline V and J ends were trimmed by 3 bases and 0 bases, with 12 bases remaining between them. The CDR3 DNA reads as TGTGCCAGCAGCGCACAACAGGTAGACCAAGAGACCCAGTACTTC. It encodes CASSAQQVDQETQYF.

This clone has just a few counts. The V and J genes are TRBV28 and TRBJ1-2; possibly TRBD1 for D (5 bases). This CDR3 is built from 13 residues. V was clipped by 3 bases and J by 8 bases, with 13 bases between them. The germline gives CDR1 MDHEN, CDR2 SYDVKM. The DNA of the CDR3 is TGTGCCAGCAGTTTCCCGGACATAGGCGGCTACACCTTC. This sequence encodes CASSFPDIGGYTF.

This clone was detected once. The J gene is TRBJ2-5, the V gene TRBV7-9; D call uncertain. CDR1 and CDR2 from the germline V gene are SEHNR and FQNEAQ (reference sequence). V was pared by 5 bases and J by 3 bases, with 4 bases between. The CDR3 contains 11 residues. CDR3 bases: TGTGCCAGCAGCGTAAAAGAGACCCAGTACTTC. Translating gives CASSVKETQYF.

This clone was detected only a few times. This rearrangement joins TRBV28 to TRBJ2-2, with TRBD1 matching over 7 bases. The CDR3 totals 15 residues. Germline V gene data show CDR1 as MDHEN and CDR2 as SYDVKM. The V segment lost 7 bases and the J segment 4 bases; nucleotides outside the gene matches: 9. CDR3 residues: CASKMRGPFTGELFF. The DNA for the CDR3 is TGTGCCAGCAAGATGAGGGGGCCCTTCACCGGGGAGCTGTTTTTT.

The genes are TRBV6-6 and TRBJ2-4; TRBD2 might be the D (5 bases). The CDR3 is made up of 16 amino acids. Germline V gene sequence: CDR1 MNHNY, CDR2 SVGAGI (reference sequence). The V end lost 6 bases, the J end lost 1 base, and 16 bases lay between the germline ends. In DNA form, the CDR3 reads TGTGCCAGCAGCCTCGACTCCGGCGGGGCCAAAAACATTCAGTACTTC. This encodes CASSLDSGGAKNIQYF.

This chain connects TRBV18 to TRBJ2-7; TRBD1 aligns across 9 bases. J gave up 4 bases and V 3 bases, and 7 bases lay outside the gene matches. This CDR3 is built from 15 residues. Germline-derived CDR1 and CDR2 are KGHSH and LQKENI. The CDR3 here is CASSPPQGAQYEQYF. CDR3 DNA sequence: TGTGCCAGCTCACCCCCACAGGGGGCTCAGTACGAGCAGTACTTC.

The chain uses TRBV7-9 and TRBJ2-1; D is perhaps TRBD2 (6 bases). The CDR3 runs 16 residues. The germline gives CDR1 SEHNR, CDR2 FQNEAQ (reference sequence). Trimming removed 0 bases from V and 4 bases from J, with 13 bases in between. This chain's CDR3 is CASSLASSTRYNEQFF. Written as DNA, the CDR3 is TGTGCCAGCAGCTTAGCCTCTTCGACTAGATACAATGAGCAGTTCTTC. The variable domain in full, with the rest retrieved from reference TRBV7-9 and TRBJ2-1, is DTGVSQNPRHKITKRGQNVTFRCDPISEHNRLYWYRQTLGQGPEFLTYFQNEAQLEKSRLLSDRFSAERPKGSFSTLEIQRTEQGDSAMYLCASSLASSTRYNEQFFGPGTRLTVL.

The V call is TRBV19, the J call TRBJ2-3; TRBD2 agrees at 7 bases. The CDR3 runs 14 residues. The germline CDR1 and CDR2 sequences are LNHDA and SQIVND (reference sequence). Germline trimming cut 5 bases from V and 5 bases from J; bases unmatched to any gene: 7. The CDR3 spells CASSPLGGRDTQYF. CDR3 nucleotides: TGTGCCAGTAGTCCACTGGGGGGGAGAGATACGCAGTATTTT.

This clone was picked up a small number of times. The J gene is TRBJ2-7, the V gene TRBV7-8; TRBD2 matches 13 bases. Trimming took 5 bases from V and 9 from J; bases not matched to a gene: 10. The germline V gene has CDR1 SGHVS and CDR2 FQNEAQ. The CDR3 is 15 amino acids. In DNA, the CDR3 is TGTGCCAGCAGCGATACCGGGACTAGCGGGATCGGGCAGTACTTC. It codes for CASSDTGTSGIGQYF.

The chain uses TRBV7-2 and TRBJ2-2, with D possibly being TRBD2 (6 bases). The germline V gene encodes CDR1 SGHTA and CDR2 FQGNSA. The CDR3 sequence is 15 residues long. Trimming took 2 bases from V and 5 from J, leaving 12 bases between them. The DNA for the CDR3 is TGTGCCAGCAGCTTACTGGGACTGACGACCGGGGAGCTGTTTTTT. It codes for CASSLLGLTTGELFF. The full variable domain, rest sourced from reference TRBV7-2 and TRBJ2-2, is GAGVSQSPSNKVTEKGKDVELRCDPISGHTALYWYRQSLGQGLEFLIYFQGNSAPDKSGLPSDRFSAERTGGSVSTLTIQRTQQEDSAVYLCASSLLGLTTGELFFGEGSRLTVL.

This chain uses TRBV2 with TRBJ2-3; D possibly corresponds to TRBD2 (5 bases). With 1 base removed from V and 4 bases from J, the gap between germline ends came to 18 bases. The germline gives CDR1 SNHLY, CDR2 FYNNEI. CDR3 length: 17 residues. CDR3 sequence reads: CASSEGPSGVLADTQYF. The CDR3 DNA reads TGTGCCAGCAGTGAAGGGCCCTCCGGGGTCCTCGCAGATACGCAGTATTTT.

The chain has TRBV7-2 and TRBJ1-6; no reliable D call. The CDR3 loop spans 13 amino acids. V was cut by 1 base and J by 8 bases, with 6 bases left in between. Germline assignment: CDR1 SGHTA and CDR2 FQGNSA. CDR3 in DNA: TGTGCCAGCAGCTTAGTAGAGGATTCACCCCTCCACTTT. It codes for CASSLVEDSPLHF.

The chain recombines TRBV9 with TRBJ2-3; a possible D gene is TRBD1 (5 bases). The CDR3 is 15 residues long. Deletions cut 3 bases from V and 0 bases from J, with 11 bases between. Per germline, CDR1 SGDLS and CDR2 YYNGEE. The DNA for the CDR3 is TGTGCCAGCAGCGCGTCAGGGCGTAGCACAGATACGCAGTATTTT. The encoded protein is CASSASGRSTDTQYF.

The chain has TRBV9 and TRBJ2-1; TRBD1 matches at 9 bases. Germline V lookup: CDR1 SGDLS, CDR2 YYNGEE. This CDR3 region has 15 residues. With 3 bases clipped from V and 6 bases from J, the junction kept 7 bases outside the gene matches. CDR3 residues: CASSARQGGFNEQFF. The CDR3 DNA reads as TGTGCCAGCAGCGCCCGACAGGGGGGGTTCAATGAGCAGTTCTTC.

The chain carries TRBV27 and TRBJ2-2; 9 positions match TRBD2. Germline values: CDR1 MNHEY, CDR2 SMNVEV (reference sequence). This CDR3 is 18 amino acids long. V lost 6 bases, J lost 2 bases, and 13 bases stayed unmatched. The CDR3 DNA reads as TGTGCCAGCAGGGGTAGCCCAGCGGGGGGAAAAAACACCGGGGAGCTGTTTTTT. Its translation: CASRGSPAGGKNTGELFF.